These 22 T cell receptor beta chains were all obtained from the same sample, sequenced in a study of T cell changes during pregnancy in multiple sclerosis (dated by TCRdb to about 2019). Receptors were amplified or captured by the immunoSEQ multiplex PCR assay. Here the immuneACCESS table is served through TCRdb, limited to in-frame sequences with V and J called. Missing clones are a known gap in these copies; in checked studies unresolved V genes cover under half, and the rest lacks a known reason. The sample table shows about 44,000 clones, and 90% to 95% are seen once. Roughly 0.5% of the sample goes to the ten largest clones. This specimen consisted of CD4+ T cells from peripheral blood mononuclear cells, obtained in the first trimester of pregnancy. These receptors all come from a female donor with multiple sclerosis, enrolled in a pregnancy study.

The gene calls are TRBV2 and TRBJ1-6; perhaps TRBD1 as D (5 bases). CDR3 size: 14 residues. Between the trimmed V and J ends, which lost 4 bases and 10 bases, there was a span of 14 bases. Germline CDR1 reads SNHLY; CDR2 reads FYNNEI. The CDR3 here is CASSGNQGGSPLHF. Written as DNA, the CDR3 is TGTGCCAGCAGTGGAAATCAGGGAGGATCACCCCTCCACTTT.

J is TRBJ2-3 and V is TRBV9, with a tentative D call TRBD2 (6 bases). This CDR3 has 14 residues. CDR1 is SGDLS and CDR2 is YYNGEE in the germline V gene. Between the trimmed V and J ends, which lost 2 bases and 6 bases, there was a span of 13 bases. CDR3: CASSVKRDSDTQYF. In DNA form, the CDR3 reads TGTGCCAGCAGCGTTAAAAGGGACTCTGATACGCAGTATTTT.

The chain has TRBV5-8 and TRBJ1-3; D is ambiguous. Germline V CDR1 and CDR2: SGHTS, YDEGEE. Trimming left V 3 bases short and J 0 bases short, with 4 bases between. The CDR3 has 13 amino acids. Here the CDR3 reads CASSYYSGNTIYF. CDR3 nucleotide sequence: TGTGCCAGCAGCTATTACTCTGGAAACACCATATATTTT.

The chain recombines TRBV19 with TRBJ1-5; 11 nucleotides agree with TRBD1. This CDR3 has 13 amino acids. J was trimmed by 6 bases and V by 6 bases; bases with no gene match: 1. Germline lookup yields CDR1 LNHDA and CDR2 SQIVND (reference sequence). Here the CDR3 DNA reads TGTGCCAGTAGCGGGACAGGGGGTCAGCCCCAGCATTTT. Residues: CASSGTGGQPQHF. Combining the CDR3 with reference TRBV19 and TRBJ1-5 gives the whole variable domain DGGITQSPKYLFRKEGQNVTLSCEQNLNHDAMYWYRQDPGQGLRLIYYSQIVNDFQKGDIAEGYSVSREKKESFPLTVTSAQKNPTAFYLCASSGTGGQPQHFGDGTRLSIL.

The CDR3 loop reads CASSSLSGGGGKNIQYF. The DNA of the CDR3 is TGTGCCAGCAGCAGTCTCAGCGGGGGTGGAGGCAAAAACATTCAGTACTTC. This chain links TRBV9 with TRBJ2-4, with 8 bases that match TRBD2. Germline loops: CDR1 SGDLS, CDR2 YYNGEE. Trimming at V came to 4 bases and at J to 3 bases, leaving 12 bases not matched to a gene. This CDR3 has 17 residues. Complete variable domain (other parts from reference TRBV9 and TRBJ2-4): DSGVTQTPKHLITATGQRVTLRCSPRSGDLSVYWYQQSLDQGLQFLIQYYNGEERAKGNILERFSAQQFPDLHSELNLSSLELGDSALYFCASSSLSGGGGKNIQYFGAGTRLSVL.

This clone was seen once. V is TRBV10-1 and J is TRBJ1-1; D perhaps matches TRBD1 (5 bases). CDR3 size: 13 residues. The V end lost 2 bases, the J end lost 5 bases, and 9 bases lay between the germline ends. CDR1 WNHNN and CDR2 SYGVQD come from the germline V gene (reference sequence). CDR3 sequence: CASSEAGRTEAFF. The DNA for the CDR3 is TGCGCCAGCAGTGAGGCAGGGCGAACTGAAGCTTTCTTT.

The J gene is TRBJ1-5, the V gene TRBV7-9, with D unclear. The CDR3 length is 15 residues. V was trimmed by 1 base and J by 0 bases, leaving 7 bases between them. Germline values: CDR1 SEHNR, CDR2 FQNEAQ (reference sequence). The CDR3 sequence is CASSLGGYSNQPQHF. Written as DNA, the CDR3 is TGTGCCAGCAGCTTAGGCGGCTATAGCAATCAGCCCCAGCATTTT.

In its sample, this clone was seen once. CDR3: CATSRAGGGRQPQHF. In nucleotides, the CDR3 is TGTGCCACCAGCAGAGCCGGGGGGGGAAGGCAGCCCCAGCATTTT. The chain is built from TRBV15 and TRBJ1-5, with TRBD1 as a possible D gene (5 bases). The CDR3 runs to 15 residues. Germline lookup yields CDR1 LNHNV and CDR2 YYDKDF (reference sequence). Trimming stripped 1 base from V and 7 bases from J, with 14 bases between.

The rearrangement uses TRBV9 and TRBJ2-3, with TRBD2 matching over 12 bases. Trimming removed 3 bases from V and 2 bases from J; junction bases left unmatched: 7. The germline V gene encodes CDR1 SGDLS and CDR2 YYNGEE. The CDR3 contains 17 residues. CDR3: CASSARLAGDLTDTQYF. Here the CDR3 DNA reads TGTGCCAGCAGCGCCCGACTAGCGGGGGACCTCACAGATACGCAGTATTTT.

Details on this clone: Sequence at one end of the junction differs from germline and may be a read error. V gene TRBV7-7 combines with J gene TRBJ2-1, with 11 bases that match TRBD2. Germline CDR1 reads SSHAT; CDR2 reads FNYEAQ (reference sequence). The CDR3 is made up of 15 amino acids. The CDR3 nucleotides read TGTGCTAGCAGCGTACTAGCGGGGGAGTTCAATGAGCAGTTCTTC. The encoded protein is CASSVLAGEFNEQFF.

This rearrangement joins TRBV9 to TRBJ2-7; TRBD2 agrees at 9 bases. V was pared by 1 base and J by 3 bases, with 5 bases of the junction left unmatched. CDR3 length: 15 residues. CDR1 and CDR2 from the germline V gene are SGDLS and YYNGEE. The CDR3 loop is CASSVQASGDYEQYF. The CDR3 DNA reads as TGTGCCAGCAGCGTACAAGCTAGCGGGGACTACGAGCAGTACTTC.

This clone was counted between two and nine times. The gene calls are TRBV29-1 and TRBJ1-4; TRBD1 might be the D (5 bases). The CDR3 runs to 13 residues. Trimming cost V 5 bases and J 3 bases, with 10 bases left between them. Germline-derived CDR1 and CDR2 are SQVTM and ANQGSEA. The DNA of the CDR3 is TGCAGCGTTTCTTCGGGGGCTAATGAAAAACTGTTTTTT. Amino acids: CSVSSGANEKLFF.

The chain combines TRBV28 with TRBJ1-2; 9 positions agree with TRBD1. The CDR3 covers 13 residues. Germline assignment: CDR1 MDHEN and CDR2 SYDVKM. Trimming at V came to 11 bases and at J to 0 bases, leaving 4 bases not matched to a gene. CDR3 sequence reads: CAGWDRANYGYTF. The CDR3 DNA reads as TGTGCCGGATGGGACAGGGCTAACTATGGCTACACCTTC.

The gene calls are TRBV15 and TRBJ2-7; weak D call: TRBD1 (7 bases). This CDR3 region has 14 residues. Trimming removed 5 bases at V and 2 bases at J, with 13 bases between. CDR1 and CDR2 from the germline V gene are LNHNV and YYDKDF (reference sequence). The CDR3 region is CATSLAGGPYEQYF. The CDR3 nucleotides read TGTGCCACCAGCTTGGCAGGGGGGCCCTACGAGCAGTACTTC.

This chain connects TRBV7-2 to TRBJ2-7; 8 nucleotides align to TRBD1. After removal of 6 bases from V and 0 bases from J, the junction contained 10 bases not matched to a gene. The CDR3 sequence is 16 residues long. CDR1 is SGHTA, CDR2 FQGNSA, per germline. CDR3 nucleotide sequence: TGTGCCAGCAGTCCAAGCCGGGACAGGAACTCCTACGAGCAGTACTTC. Its translation is CASSPSRDRNSYEQYF.

This chain joins TRBV19 and TRBJ2-3, with 11 bases fitting TRBD2. Germline CDR1 and CDR2: LNHDA and SQIVND (reference sequence). Trimming at V came to 1 base and at J to 6 bases, leaving 6 bases not matched to a gene. There are 16 residues in the CDR3. The CDR3 DNA sequence: TGTGCCAGTAGTATAGGATCTAGCGGGGGGAGGGATACGCAGTATTTT. This encodes CASSIGSSGGRDTQYF.

This clone was seen just once. V usage is TRBV15 and J usage is TRBJ1-2, with TRBD1 matching over 9 bases. This CDR3 is 14 amino acids long. Germline CDR1 is LNHNV and CDR2 is YYDKDF (reference sequence). V was pared by 6 bases and J by 6 bases, with 8 bases of the junction left unmatched. CDR3 sequence reads: CATRADRGFNGYTF. CDR3 nucleotides: TGTGCCACCAGGGCGGACAGGGGTTTTAATGGCTACACCTTC.

CDR3 sequence: CASSLTGAETQYF. CDR3 sequence (DNA): TGTGCCAGCAGCTTAACAGGGGCAGAGACCCAGTACTTC. This chain links TRBV7-3 with TRBJ2-5; perhaps TRBD1 as D (5 bases). V lost 0 bases and J 4 bases, leaving 6 bases between the germline ends. CDR1 and CDR2 (germline): SGHTA, FQGTGA. CDR3 size: 13 residues.

The chain links TRBV19 to TRBJ2-1; 15 bases fit TRBD2. Germline trimming cut 3 bases from V and 6 bases from J; bases unmatched to any gene: 15. Germline CDR1 LNHDA, CDR2 SQIVND (reference sequence). This CDR3 spans 20 amino acids. The CDR3 sequence is CASSIRGLAGGTQWGNEQFF. In nucleotides, the CDR3 is TGTGCCAGTAGTATTAGAGGACTAGCGGGGGGGACCCAGTGGGGCAATGAGCAGTTCTTC.

V gene TRBV5-4 combines with J gene TRBJ2-5; perhaps TRBD1 as D (6 bases). The germline CDR1 and CDR2 sequences are SGHNT and YYREEE (reference sequence). Trimming took 2 bases from V and 2 from J, leaving 16 bases between them. The CDR3 length is 16 residues. CDR3 sequence reads: CASSFDRDNKQETQYF. CDR3 sequence (DNA): TGTGCCAGCAGCTTTGACCGGGACAACAAACAAGAGACCCAGTACTTC.

The count of this clone is one. CDR3: CASSWDRETEAFF. The DNA for the CDR3 is TGTGCCAGCAGTTGGGACAGGGAGACTGAAGCTTTCTTT. The V gene is TRBV6-6, the J gene TRBJ1-1; 9 positions match TRBD1. From germline, CDR1 is MNHNY and CDR2 SVGAGI (reference sequence). Trimming cost V 4 bases and J 5 bases; bases outside gene matches: 2. The CDR3 loop spans 13 amino acids.

This chain uses TRBV11-2 with TRBJ2-5; 8 nucleotides align to TRBD2. The CDR3 consists of 18 residues. Germline V gene data show CDR1 as SGHAT and CDR2 as FQNNGV. V gave up 4 bases and J gave up 0 bases; unmatched junction bases: 13. This CDR3 reads CASSSRPGGPRYQETQYF. For the CDR3, the DNA is TGTGCCAGCAGCTCCCGGCCGGGGGGGCCGAGATACCAAGAGACCCAGTACTTC.